This T cell receptor beta chain comes out of a study of cytomegalovirus exposure and HLA in healthy donors. Overall study: Earlier work reported approximately 110 million unique TCR beta sequences from roughly 180 million T cells.

The study ran its PCR with 60 Vbeta and 13 Jbeta primers. TCRdb keeps only in-frame clones here, not all; method: immunoSEQ multiplex PCR. The table shows around 150,000 clones, with 80% to 90% occurring only once. Study-level results: Researchers reported that a few CMV-associated chains were confirmed in vitro as CMV antigen-specific. In a later analysis, at a false discovery rate of 0.05, fewer than 20,000 TCR beta sequences were associated with HLA alleles.

A note on this clone: Its cognate antigen is unknown.

Germline V lookup: CDR1 KGHSH, CDR2 LQKENI. Trimming took 1 base from V and 4 from J; bases not matched to a gene: 1. CDR3 length: 15 residues. This chain connects TRBV18 to TRBJ2-1; TRBD1 matches 10 bases. Material: PBMCs. This TCR was sampled from a man aged 18 to 30 in good health and CMV-seropositive. The CDR3 nucleotides are TGTGCCAGCTCACCACGGGACAGGGGTTACAATGAGCAGTTCTTC. It specifies CASSPRDRGYNEQFF.